This T cell receptor beta chain was identified in a study of blood T cell repertoires in COVID-19 (dated by TCRdb to about 2020). Regarding the complete study: The collaborator samples originated in the United States, Italy and Spain and spanned the acute and convalescent phases of COVID-19. The prospective study material was composed of cDNA or gDNA derived from T cells, B-cell-depleted T cells, or PBMCs. Subjects who had been exposed to COVID-19, were actively infected with it, or had recovered from it provided the deeply sampled blood TCRbeta repertoires that made up the dataset. The repertoires were released in a freely available public database meant as a resource for research on the immune response to SARS-CoV-2. Samples came from the ongoing ImmuneRACE study (first 160 participants) plus 1,254 subjects from 6 global collaborators. Sample metadata almost always included a de-identified subject ID, COVID-19 status, age in years and sex. HLA class I and class II types, where available, came from metadata supplied by the sample provider rather than from assay-based typing. Beyond this particular receptor, the publication reports: The amount of clinical and demographic metadata varied by source and participant and was provided uncurated.

Concerning this clone: Its antigen has not been determined. Base qualities are not at hand, and no much larger clone is one base apart.

Clipping removes 7 bases from V and 8 bases from J, with 10 as the unmatched junction base count. CDR1 is given as LNHDA and CDR2 as SQIVND, both from the germline V gene (reference sequence). From the cysteine up to the phenylalanine, the CDR3 has a length of 14 residues. The read is trimmed to its CDR3 DNA, 42 bases read in frame from base 1. Participants in the prospective study were aged roughly 18 to 100 years, lived in 24 United States geographic areas, and enrolled through a virtual design. To assign participants to cohorts, the prospective study relied on clinical history that participants themselves reported in a screening survey and a study questionnaire. Exposed participants had been in contact, within 2 weeks of entering the study, with a person who had a PCR-confirmed or clinician-diagnosed case of COVID-19. Each participant in the prospective study had whole blood, serum and a nasopharyngeal or oropharyngeal swab collected by mobile phlebotomists. Additional blood draws and questionnaires over a 2-month period could optionally be provided by prospective study participants. Prospective study blood samples were shipped either frozen or at room temperature before DNA extraction.

TCRbeta CDR3 regions were amplified from genomic DNA using the immunoSEQ Assay, a bias-controlled multiplex PCR. The authors processed their data as follows. Within the assay, amplification of reference gene primers was used to estimate how many nucleated cells each sample contained. Sequence reads were collapsed and filtered to measure the absolute abundance of every unique TCRbeta CDR3 rearrangement. For each sample, productive Simpson clonality was calculated as the square root of Simpson's diversity index over productive rearrangements. Not all clones reach the TCRdb copy of this immuneACCESS table, which keeps in-frame sequences only. Checked studies attribute under half of the gap to unresolved V genes and leave the rest unexplained. Clone size and V and J calls were adopted from that table, with D and trimming inferred from the DNA. The sample table holds 150,000 or so clones, of which 75% to 90% were seen once. The ten largest clonotypes hold over 4% of the sample.

The sequence is built from TRBV19 and TRBJ2-1, with 8 central nucleotides matching TRBD2. This sequence originates from a woman aged 40 to 50 who had been exposed to COVID-19. Sequenced: PBMCs or T cells enriched from blood (not recorded which). CDR3 loop: CASNNAGTRYEQFF. The DNA is TGTGCCAGTAACAACGCGGGGACTAGATATGAGCAGTTCTTC.